The clone carrying this TCR beta chain was detected only once. What it binds is unknown. These data come from a study of blood T cells in healthy people across ages. Study-wide results and caveats: Lack of knowledge of donor CMV status possibly confounded expanded clonotype changes. More naive CD4+ cells and higher diversity were found in long-lived than in aged donors.

A second PCR of 7 to 11 cycles used a sample-barcoded 5' primer and a J-beta primer mix. TCRdb independently ran MiXCR on the 5' RACE reads; one entry per CDR3 protein. This table holds fewer than 1 million distinct CDR3 sequences, under 45% found once. Looked up from germline, CDR1 is LNHNV and CDR2 is YYDKDF (reference sequence). V was clipped by 7 bases and J by 11 bases; unmatched bases: 11. The CDR3 is made up of 14 amino acids. This clonotype was sampled from a man in his sixties in good health. The V call is TRBV15, the J call TRBJ2-5, with 12 bases identical to TRBD2. The sequenced sample consisted of blood. The CDR3: CATKLAGGYNEQYF. The DNA of the CDR3 is TGTGCCACCAAACTAGCGGGGGGTTACAATGAGCAGTACTTC.